The 7 T cell receptor beta chains below come from one sample, sequenced in a study of shared clonotypes between healthy human individuals. The method was immunoSEQ multiplex PCR; TCRdb's version includes in-frame clones alone and lacks a portion of them. The sample has more than 90,000 clones, 65% to 70% seen once. The sequenced sample was memory CD8+ T cells sorted from blood. The subset: CD45RO+ cells pooled with CCR7-negative TemRA cells. These receptors came from a man under 40 in good health.

The sample holds many counts of this clone. V and J are TRBV6-4 and TRBJ2-3; D possibly corresponds to TRBD2 (6 bases). The V and J ends lost 2 bases and 7 bases respectively, with 13 bases between them. This CDR3 contains 14 residues. CDR1 and CDR2 from the germline V gene are MRHNA and SNTAGT. The CDR3 region is CASSDRRDPNTQYF. DNA for the CDR3: TGTGCCAGCAGTGACCGGCGGGACCCAAATACGCAGTATTTT.

This chain connects TRBV4-1 to TRBJ1-2; the D is unclear. Germline-derived CDR1 and CDR2 are MGHRA and YSYEKL. CDR3 length: 16 amino acids. V lost 1 base and J 0 bases, leaving 12 bases between the germline ends. CDR3: CASSQVGAGANYGYTF. In DNA, the CDR3 is TGCGCCAGCAGCCAAGTTGGCGCTGGGGCTAACTATGGCTACACCTTC.

The chain recombines TRBV14 with TRBJ2-5; tentatively, D is TRBD2 (6 bases). Trimming left V 4 bases short and J 5 bases short, with 17 bases between. This CDR3 contains 15 residues. In germline, CDR1 is SGHDN, CDR2 FVKESK. This chain's CDR3 is CASSPLIRAGETQYF. CDR3 coding DNA: TGTGCCAGCAGCCCGTTGATAAGGGCGGGGGAGACCCAGTACTTC.

In its sample, this clone was seen once. The rearrangement joins TRBV7-9 to TRBJ2-5, with D perhaps matching TRBD1 (6 bases). Germline V gene data show CDR1 as SEHNR and CDR2 as FQNEAQ (reference sequence). The V end was cut by 5 bases, the J end by 2 bases, with 12 bases between. The CDR3 length is 14 residues. The CDR3 DNA sequence: TGTGCCAGCAGCCCAGAGGACAGTCAAGAGACCCAGTACTTC. This codes for CASSPEDSQETQYF.

The gene calls are TRBV9 and TRBJ1-3; TRBD1 agrees at 10 bases. Germline V CDR1 and CDR2: SGDLS, YYNGEE. Trimming cost V 0 bases and J 3 bases; bases outside gene matches: 0. This CDR3 has 15 amino acids. CDR3 amino acids: CASSVGTGGGNTIYF. The CDR3 coding sequence is TGTGCCAGCAGCGTAGGGACAGGGGGTGGAAACACCATATATTTT.

The chain is built from TRBV4-3 and TRBJ2-7; no reliable D call. The CDR3 consists of 14 residues. Germline V lookup: CDR1 LGHNA, CDR2 YSLEER. Trimming removed 3 bases at V and 4 bases at J, with 13 bases between. The CDR3 DNA sequence: TGCGCCAGCAGCCAGGATGGGCAGACATACGAGCAGTACTTC. It translates to CASSQDGQTYEQYF.

The chain couples TRBV19 to TRBJ2-7; D uncertain. The germline V and J ends were trimmed by 4 bases and 1 base, with 17 bases remaining between them. The CDR3 is 16 amino acids. CDR1 and CDR2 from the germline V gene are LNHDA and SQIVND (reference sequence). The CDR3 sequence: CASSRRTYFESYEQYF. As DNA, the CDR3 is TGTGCCAGTAGTAGGCGAACGTATTTCGAATCCTACGAGCAGTACTTC.